The rows below give T cell receptor beta chains drawn from one sample of a study of spatial heterogeneity in lung cancer. TCRdb passed the 5' RACE reads through MiXCR, listing each CDR3 protein once. This table has approximately 43,000 distinct CDR3 sequences, more than 9% appearing once. Sequenced here: PBMCs, sampled at follow-up. Receptors were obtained from a female donor with early-stage non-small cell lung cancer. CDR3s include the opening cysteine and the closing phenylalanine or tryptophan. Each record gives: D gene, J gene, clone size, V gene, CDR3 DNA, CDR3 protein. D genes are given only for firm matches. Where a row states a size, it is once, few, many or the class of an expanded clone; other rows omit it.

D: TRBD1; J: TRBJ2-2; size: many; V: TRBV6-6; DNA: TGTGCCAGCAGTCGACAGGGGAACACCGGGGAGCTGTTTTTT; CDR3: CASSRQGNTGELFF
D: TRBD2; J: TRBJ2-4; size: many; V: TRBV10-1; DNA: TGCGCCAGCAGCCGACGACTAGCGGGCGAGCTAGCCAAAAACATTCAGTACTTC; CDR3: CASSRRLAGELAKNIQYF
D: .; J: TRBJ2-7; size: many; V: TRBV14; DNA: TGTGCCAGCAGCCAATGGACGACCCAACTCCAGCAGTACTTC; CDR3: CASSQWTTQLQQYF
D: .; J: TRBJ1-1; size: many; V: TRBV2; DNA: TGTGCCAGCAGTGAATCTAGAGGGGCTCTGCAAGCTTTCTTT; CDR3: CASSESRGALQAFF
D: .; J: TRBJ2-1; size: many; V: TRBV7-6; DNA: TGTGCCAGCAGCTTGCGGCCCTCCCACAGCGAGCAGTTCTTC; CDR3: CASSLRPSHSEQFF
D: .; J: TRBJ2-3; size: .; V: TRBV12-3/TRBV12-4; DNA: TGTGCCAGCACCCCCCTTAGGGGGAGCACAGATACGCAGTATTTT; CDR3: CASTPLRGSTDTQYF
D: .; J: TRBJ2-7; size: few; V: TRBV30; DNA: TGTGCCTACTCGAGAGGTACGTTGGAGCAGTACTTC; CDR3: CAYSRGTLEQYF
D: .; J: TRBJ1-1; size: many; V: TRBV10-3; DNA: TGTGCCATCAGTGAGGTGAAGGACAGTGAAGCTTTCTTT; CDR3: CAISEVKDSEAFF
D: .; J: TRBJ2-3; size: .; V: TRBV6-1; DNA: TGTGCCAGCAGCCTCCGGGGGTCCGGCAGAGATACGCAGTATTTT; CDR3: CASSLRGSGRDTQYF
D: .; J: TRBJ1-4; size: few; V: TRBV5-1; DNA: TGCGCCAGCAGCTTGGAGGCAGGGGTAGGGGAAAAACTGTTTTTT; CDR3: CASSLEAGVGEKLFF
D: .; J: TRBJ2-3; size: few; V: TRBV6-2/TRBV6-3; DNA: TGTGCCACCCTGGTTGAGGCCAAGCCCACAGATACGCAGTATTTT; CDR3: CATLVEAKPTDTQYF
D: TRBD1; J: TRBJ2-2; size: many; V: TRBV2; DNA: TGTGCCAGCAGTTTCCGGACAGGGGACACCGGGGAGCTGTTTTTT; CDR3: CASSFRTGDTGELFF
D: .; J: TRBJ2-6; size: few; V: TRBV6-2/TRBV6-3; DNA: TGTGCCAGCAGTTACGACGAGAGTGGGGCCAACGTCCTGACTTTC; CDR3: CASSYDESGANVLTF
D: TRBD1; J: TRBJ1-1; size: .; V: TRBV20-1; DNA: TGCAGTGCTTCTGACAGGGCGGCAACTGAAGCTTTCTTT; CDR3: CSASDRAATEAFF
D: .; J: TRBJ2-3; size: many; V: TRBV19; DNA: TGTGCCAGTAGTAAGGTTCGCACAGATACGCAGTATTTT; CDR3: CASSKVRTDTQYF
D: TRBD1; J: TRBJ2-2; size: few; V: TRBV2; DNA: TGTGCCTCGAAAGTGGGGACAGGGAACACCGGGGAGCTGTTTTTT; CDR3: CASKVGTGNTGELFF
D: .; J: TRBJ2-3; size: many; V: TRBV7-2; DNA: TGTGCCAGCAGTCATGCAACCTTTATGTGGTATTTT; CDR3: CASSHATFMWYF
D: .; J: TRBJ2-7; size: few; V: TRBV4-1; DNA: TGCGCCAGCAGCCAAGATCGGGGGGCGAGGGGTTACGAGCAGTACTTC; CDR3: CASSQDRGARGYEQYF
D: TRBD2; J: TRBJ2-7; size: many; V: TRBV7-9; DNA: TGTGCCAGCAGCTTAGTAAGGGGAGGGGTTGTCTCCTACGAGCAGTACTTC; CDR3: CASSLVRGGVVSYEQYF
D: .; J: TRBJ1-6; size: .; V: TRBV12-3/TRBV12-4; DNA: TGTGCCAGCAGTAGATACAGGGACGGATCACCCCTCCACTTT; CDR3: CASSRYRDGSPLHF
D: .; J: TRBJ2-7; size: few; V: TRBV3-1; DNA: TGTGCCAGCAGCCAAGATTGGGGGGACAGTTCGTCCTACGAGCAGTACTTC; CDR3: CASSQDWGDSSSYEQYF
D: .; J: TRBJ2-3; size: .; V: TRBV12-3/TRBV12-4; DNA: TGTGCCAGCAGTTTAGGACTAGAATCAGGAAATACGCAGTATTTT; CDR3: CASSLGLESGNTQYF
D: TRBD1; J: TRBJ2-7; size: many; V: TRBV29-1; DNA: TGCAGCGTTCTTCCCCAGGGGGCTACCTACGAGCAGTACTTC; CDR3: CSVLPQGATYEQYF
D: .; J: TRBJ1-5; size: many; V: TRBV6-2/TRBV6-3; DNA: TGTGCCAGCAGTCTGGGTCCACCAAATAGCAATCAGCCCCAGCATTTT; CDR3: CASSLGPPNSNQPQHF
D: .; J: TRBJ2-2; size: many; V: TRBV7-6; DNA: TGTGCCAGCAGCTCCAGCACCGGGGAGCTGTTTTTT; CDR3: CASSSSTGELFF
D: .; J: TRBJ2-5; size: .; V: TRBV7-9; DNA: TGTGCCAGCAGCTTATTTTCCCCCGAGACCCAGTACTTC; CDR3: CASSLFSPETQYF
D: .; J: TRBJ2-5; size: few; V: TRBV7-3; DNA: TGTGCCAGCAGCCCCCGGGGTTCCCTAGGCCAAGAGACCCAGTACTTC; CDR3: CASSPRGSLGQETQYF
D: .; J: TRBJ2-3; size: .; V: TRBV6-6; DNA: TGTGCCAGCAGTTTAGGAGTGGCAGATACGCAGTATTTT; CDR3: CASSLGVADTQYF
D: TRBD2; J: TRBJ2-5; size: many; V: TRBV3-1; DNA: TGTGCCAGCAGCCTGTTGGCTAGCGGGGAGGGGACCCAGTACTTC; CDR3: CASSLLASGEGTQYF
D: .; J: TRBJ1-3; size: many; V: TRBV20-1; DNA: TGCAGTGCTAGACAATCTGGAAACACCATATATTTT; CDR3: CSARQSGNTIYF
D: TRBD1; J: TRBJ1-1; size: .; V: TRBV18; DNA: TGTGCCAGCTCACCGGGACAGTCGAACACTGAAGCTTTCTTT; CDR3: CASSPGQSNTEAFF
D: TRBD1; J: TRBJ1-4; size: many; V: TRBV29-1; DNA: TGCAGCGCCGTCACCGGGACAGGGGACGAAAAACTGTTTTTT; CDR3: CSAVTGTGDEKLFF
D: TRBD1; J: TRBJ2-2; size: .; V: TRBV7-8; DNA: TGTGCCAGCTTTCCCGGGACAGTTAACACCGGGGAGCTGTTTTTT; CDR3: CASFPGTVNTGELFF
D: .; J: TRBJ2-4; size: .; V: TRBV27; DNA: TGTGCCAGCAGGTCCCAAAGGGGACCTATACCGACCAAAAACATTCAGTACTTC; CDR3: CASRSQRGPIPTKNIQYF
D: TRBD1; J: TRBJ2-1; size: many; V: TRBV28; DNA: TGTGCCAGCAGTCCCTCCGCAGGGGGTCTGTACAATGAGCAGTTCTTC; CDR3: CASSPSAGGLYNEQFF
D: .; J: TRBJ2-7; size: .; V: TRBV14; DNA: TGTGCCAGCAGCCACAGGGACTTGCAGTACTTC; CDR3: CASSHRDLQYF
D: TRBD2; J: TRBJ2-3; size: medium-sized; V: TRBV7-6; DNA: TGTGCCAGCAGCTTAGAGGCTAGCGGGGCCCGGCATACGCAGTATTTT; CDR3: CASSLEASGARHTQYF
D: TRBD1; J: TRBJ2-5; size: .; V: TRBV5-8; DNA: TGTGCCAGCAGCTTGAAGACGACAGGGCCCTACCAAGAGACCCAGTACTTC; CDR3: CASSLKTTGPYQETQYF
D: .; J: TRBJ1-6; size: few; V: TRBV3-1; DNA: TGTGCCAGCAGTTCGACAGATTCGTCTAATTCACCCCTCCACTTT; CDR3: CASSSTDSSNSPLHF
D: .; J: TRBJ2-3; size: many; V: TRBV25-1; DNA: TGTGCCAGCAGTGATTTCACAGATACGCAGTATTTT; CDR3: CASSDFTDTQYF
D: TRBD2; J: TRBJ2-5; size: many; V: TRBV5-1; DNA: TGCGCCAGCAGCGTCTCTAGCGGGGGAGAGACCCAGTACTTC; CDR3: CASSVSSGGETQYF
D: TRBD1; J: TRBJ2-4; size: few; V: TRBV3-1; DNA: TGTGCCACAACTTTAGGGACAGACGGAAAAAACATTCAGTACTTC; CDR3: CATTLGTDGKNIQYF
D: .; J: TRBJ2-7; size: many; V: TRBV20-1; DNA: TGCAGTGCTAGGGTTAGCGCCCGATCCTACGAGCAGTACTTC; CDR3: CSARVSARSYEQYF
D: .; J: TRBJ2-2; size: few; V: TRBV30; DNA: TGTGCCTGGCGAACATACCGGGGGTACACCGGGGAGCTGTTTTTT; CDR3: CAWRTYRGYTGELFF
D: .; J: TRBJ2-7; size: few; V: TRBV10-3; DNA: TGTGCCATCAGTGAGTTGGGCAGGGAGCAGTACTTC; CDR3: CAISELGREQYF
D: TRBD1; J: TRBJ1-2; size: many; V: TRBV30; DNA: TGTGCCTGGAGTGTACGGTCCAGGGGGCGATCGTTATTTGGCTACACCTTC; CDR3: CAWSVRSRGRSLFGYTF
D: .; J: TRBJ1-1; size: .; V: TRBV2; DNA: TGTGCCAGCAGGGAGGTTTCGGGACAGAACACTGAAGCTTTCTTT; CDR3: CASREVSGQNTEAFF
D: .; J: TRBJ1-6; size: .; V: TRBV6-5; DNA: TGTGCCAGCAGTTACGGTTCGGATTCACCCCTCCACTTT; CDR3: CASSYGSDSPLHF
D: .; J: TRBJ2-7; size: .; V: TRBV20-1; DNA: TGCAGTGCGGTCCCCCTCTCCTACGAGCAGTACTTC; CDR3: CSAVPLSYEQYF
D: TRBD2; J: TRBJ2-1; size: many; V: TRBV7-8; DNA: TGTGCCAGCAGTTCTAGCGGGGGGACGGGTAATGAGCAGTTCTTC; CDR3: CASSSSGGTGNEQFF
D: .; J: TRBJ2-6; size: many; V: TRBV5-1; DNA: TGCGCCAGCAGCTTGGGCAGCTCTGGGGCCAACGTCCTGACTTTC; CDR3: CASSLGSSGANVLTF
D: .; J: TRBJ2-7; size: many; V: TRBV7-2; DNA: TGTGCCAGCAGCCAAAACCCGGGAGAGCAGTACTTC; CDR3: CASSQNPGEQYF
D: TRBD1; J: TRBJ1-1; size: few; V: TRBV11-2; DNA: TGTGCCAGCAGTTTAACCCGACAGGGTGGCGCAGCTTTCTTT; CDR3: CASSLTRQGGAAFF
D: .; J: TRBJ1-5; size: .; V: TRBV4-1; DNA: TGCGCCAGCAGCCAAGATCCCCAGGGGCCCCTTGGGGCCCAGCATTTT; CDR3: CASSQDPQGPLGAQHF
D: .; J: TRBJ1-5; size: few; V: TRBV27; DNA: TGTGCCAGCAGTTTATCGCCCGACGGCAATCAGCCCCAGCATTTT; CDR3: CASSLSPDGNQPQHF
D: .; J: TRBJ2-1; size: many; V: TRBV10-2; DNA: TGCGCCAGCGAGGCCATATTCCCCTACAATGAGCAGTTCTTC; CDR3: CASEAIFPYNEQFF
D: TRBD1; J: TRBJ1-1; size: .; V: TRBV20-1; DNA: TGCAGTGCTAGCCCCTGGGGGGACAGAGCTTTCTTT; CDR3: CSASPWGDRAFF
D: TRBD1; J: TRBJ2-7; size: few; V: TRBV20-1; DNA: TGCAGTGCTCCCTCGGACAGGGGGCCCTCTTACGAGCAGTACTTC; CDR3: CSAPSDRGPSYEQYF
D: TRBD2; J: TRBJ2-1; size: .; V: TRBV28; DNA: TGTGCCAGCAGTTTAGGGTCTAGCGGGGGGCGGGTCTTC; CDR3: CASSLGSSGGRVF